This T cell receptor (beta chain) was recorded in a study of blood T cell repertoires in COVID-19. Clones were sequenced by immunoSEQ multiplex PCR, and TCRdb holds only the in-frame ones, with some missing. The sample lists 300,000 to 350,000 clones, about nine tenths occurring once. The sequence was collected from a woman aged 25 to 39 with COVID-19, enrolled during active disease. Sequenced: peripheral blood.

CDR3 sequence: CACSQGVSNQPQHF. DNA for the CDR3: TGTGCCTGCTCACAGGGAGTCAGCAATCAGCCCCAGCATTTT. This sequence joins TRBV30 and TRBJ1-5; D is perhaps TRBD1 (6 bases). V was trimmed by 6 bases and J by 1 base, leaving 13 bases between them. Germline loops: CDR1 GTSNPN, CDR2 SVGIG (reference sequence). The CDR3 loop spans 14 amino acids.